Shown below are 8 T cell receptor beta chains from a single sample sequenced in a study of blood T cell repertoires in COVID-19. Clones were read by immunoSEQ multiplex PCR, and TCRdb kept only the in-frame ones, dropping some. The sample holds about 89,000 clones; roughly 74% are singletons and the top ten take roughly 6%. Sequencing used peripheral blood. The receptors were gathered from a man aged 65 to 79 with COVID-19, enrolled during active disease.

This clone turned up a few times. The rearrangement links TRBV10-3 to TRBJ2-5; possible D gene TRBD1, 6 bases. The CDR3 totals 15 residues. In germline, CDR1 is ENHRY, CDR2 SYGVKD. V was pared by 2 bases and J by 5 bases, with 15 bases between. The CDR3 sequence: CAISEGQARGETQYF. In DNA form, the CDR3 reads TGTGCCATCAGTGAGGGCCAGGCGAGGGGGGAGACCCAGTACTTC.

J is TRBJ1-2 and V is TRBV19, with D hard to call. In germline, CDR1 is LNHDA, CDR2 SQIVND (reference sequence). V was trimmed by 1 base and J by 3 bases, leaving 6 bases between them. The CDR3 loop spans 13 amino acids. As DNA, the CDR3 is TGTGCCAGTAGTATAGTTGCGGACTATGGCTACACCTTC. It encodes CASSIVADYGYTF.

This clone was counted between two and nine times. The V and J genes are TRBV27 and TRBJ1-1; D call uncertain. Germline V gene data show CDR1 as MNHEY and CDR2 as SMNVEV (reference sequence). The CDR3 has 14 amino acids. Between the trimmed V and J ends, which lost 5 bases and 1 base, there was a span of 11 bases. This CDR3 reads CASSEREANTEAFF. The CDR3 DNA sequence: TGTGCCAGCAGTGAGAGGGAGGCGAACACTGAAGCTTTCTTT.

Notes on this clone: This same CDR3 is encoded by further DNA sequences in the sample. This chain connects TRBV11-3 to TRBJ2-1; 8 nucleotides line up with TRBD1. The length of the CDR3 is 15 residues. The germline gives CDR1 SGHNT, CDR2 YENEEA. V trimming: 5 bases; J trimming: 1 base; junction bases outside the gene matches: 4. In DNA, the CDR3 is TGTGCCAGCAGCCCAGGACAGGGTTCCTACAATGAGCAGTTCTTC. The encoded protein is CASSPGQGSYNEQFF.

This chain joins TRBV2 and TRBJ1-5, with TRBD1 matching over 8 bases. With 5 bases clipped from V and 2 bases from J, the junction kept 5 bases outside the gene matches. The CDR3 is 15 residues long. Germline V CDR1 and CDR2: SNHLY, FYNNEI. CDR3 amino acids: CASSPTGGGNQPQHF. DNA of the CDR3: TGTGCCAGCAGTCCTACAGGGGGGGGCAATCAGCCCCAGCATTTT.

The J gene is TRBJ1-2, the V gene TRBV7-8, with D hard to call. The CDR3 has 14 residues. V lost 3 bases to trimming and J lost 5 bases, with 13 bases between them. CDR1 is SGHVS and CDR2 is FQNEAQ in the germline V gene. The CDR3 loop reads CASSLGRDRYGYTF. The CDR3 DNA sequence: TGTGCCAGCAGCTTGGGCCGGGATCGGTATGGCTACACCTTC.

V usage is TRBV7-3 and J usage is TRBJ1-2; 12 bases map to TRBD1. This CDR3 contains 14 residues. The V gene's germline CDR1 is SGHTA and CDR2 FQGTGA. Germline trimming cut 3 bases from V and 8 bases from J; bases unmatched to any gene: 4. In DNA form, the CDR3 reads TGTGCCAGCAGCTTGGGACAGGGGGCGCGAGGCTACACCTTC. Its protein is CASSLGQGARGYTF.

The V call is TRBV7-2, the J call TRBJ1-5; D gene uncertain. CDR3 length: 15 amino acids. Germline V lookup: CDR1 SGHTA, CDR2 FQGNSA. The ends were cut back, 1 base at V and 1 base at J, with 8 bases in the middle. CDR3: CASSLVSQSNQPQHF. The DNA of the CDR3 is TGTGCCAGCAGCTTAGTGTCACAGAGCAATCAGCCCCAGCATTTT. The variable domain in full, completed from reference TRBV7-2 and TRBJ1-5, reads GAGVSQSPSNKVTEKGKDVELRCDPISGHTALYWYRQSLGQGLEFLIYFQGNSAPDKSGLPSDRFSAERTGGSVSTLTIQRTQQEDSAVYLCASSLVSQSNQPQHFGDGTRLSIL.